Listed here are 24 T cell receptor beta chains from one sample, sequenced in a study of blood T cell repertoires in COVID-19. Data came from immunoSEQ multiplex PCR; TCRdb stores just in-frame clones and leaves some out. The sample comprises hundreds of thousands of clones, roughly 90% of which are singletons, and around 1.2% rests with the top ten. Source material: peripheral blood. The receptors derive from a middle-aged man with acute or convalescent COVID-19.

This clone was observed once. The CDR3 loop reads CASSLSQGGTEAFF. The CDR3 bases are TGTGCCAGCAGCTTATCTCAGGGGGGCACTGAAGCTTTCTTT. The chain joins TRBV7-2 to TRBJ1-1, with TRBD1 identical over 7 bases. With V trimmed by 2 bases and J by 4 bases, 4 bases remained unmatched. Germline values: CDR1 SGHTA, CDR2 FQGNSA. The CDR3 sequence is 14 residues long. Variable domain in full (rest from reference TRBV7-2 and TRBJ1-1): GAGVSQSPSNKVTEKGKDVELRCDPISGHTALYWYRQSLGQGLEFLIYFQGNSAPDKSGLPSDRFSAERTGGSVSTLTIQRTQQEDSAVYLCASSLSQGGTEAFFGQGTRLTVV.

This clone was recorded only once. The chain combines TRBV29-1 with TRBJ2-1, with TRBD2 matching 9 bases. The CDR3 has 15 residues. Per germline, CDR1 SQVTM and CDR2 ANQGSEA. The V and J ends lost 5 bases and 4 bases, in that order; junction bases with no gene match: 9. The CDR3 DNA reads as TGCAGCGTTCGGGATAGCGGGAGCTTATACAATGAGCAGTTCTTC. Its translation is CSVRDSGSLYNEQFF.

This chain uses TRBV27 with TRBJ2-7, with D tentatively TRBD2 (5 bases). This CDR3 has 13 amino acids. Germline assignment: CDR1 MNHEY and CDR2 SMNVEV (reference sequence). Trimming cost V 3 bases and J 5 bases, with 11 bases left between them. CDR3 amino acids: CASSFLVGDEQYF. CDR3 nucleotide sequence: TGTGCCAGCAGTTTTCTGGTCGGGGACGAGCAGTACTTC.

The J gene is TRBJ2-1, the V gene TRBV6-2 or TRBV6-3; TRBD1 might be the D (5 bases). V gave up 5 bases and J gave up 4 bases, with 9 bases separating them. CDR1 MNHEY and CDR2 SVGEGT come from the germline V gene. The CDR3 totals 13 residues. CDR3 DNA: TGTGCCAGCAGTCGAGACAGTTACAATGAGCAGTTCTTC. Its translation is CASSRDSYNEQFF.

The chain is built from TRBV6-6 and TRBJ1-3, with D uncertain. This CDR3 is built from 16 residues. Germline loops: CDR1 MNHNY, CDR2 SVGAGI (reference sequence). V was pared by 7 bases and J by 0 bases, with 16 bases between. CDR3 nucleotide sequence: TGTGCCAGCATACATTGGCAGGCCAACTCTGGAAACACCATATATTTT. Encoded protein: CASIHWQANSGNTIYF.

The chain combines TRBV5-4 with TRBJ2-5, with 7 bases matching TRBD1. The V and J ends lost 5 bases and 0 bases, in that order; junction bases with no gene match: 1. The CDR3 consists of 13 residues. CDR1 SGHNT and CDR2 YYREEE come from the germline V gene (reference sequence). As DNA, the CDR3 is TGTGCCAGCAGAGGGGGCAACCAAGAGACCCAGTACTTC. It yields the protein CASRGGNQETQYF.

This clone was observed a handful of times. V and J are TRBV5-4 and TRBJ1-2, with 12 nucleotides matching TRBD1. The ends lost 3 bases at V and 4 bases at J; junction bases unmatched: 4. Germline V CDR1 and CDR2: SGHNT, YYREEE (reference sequence). The CDR3 extends over 15 amino acids. This chain's CDR3 is CASSSGTGGLYGYTF. Written as DNA, the CDR3 is TGTGCCAGCAGCTCCGGGACAGGGGGCCTCTATGGCTACACCTTC.

The rearrangement links TRBV5-8 to TRBJ1-2, with 7 bases aligning to TRBD1. V shed 4 bases and J 0 bases; nucleotides not matched to a gene: 9. The CDR3 consists of 16 residues. Germline V gives CDR1 SGHTS, CDR2 YDEGEE. The CDR3 nucleotides are TGTGCCAGCAGCCCTGTTTGGACAGGAGCTAACTATGGCTACACCTTC. Amino acids: CASSPVWTGANYGYTF.

This clone was seen just once. The J gene is TRBJ1-2, the V gene TRBV6-2 or TRBV6-3; D is unclear. The V and J ends lost 4 bases and 0 bases respectively, with 6 bases between them. The CDR3 has 13 residues. Germline-derived CDR1 and CDR2 are MNHEY and SVGEGT. DNA for the CDR3: TGTGCCAGCAGTTCTGAGACTAACTATGGCTACACCTTC. Translated, it gives CASSSETNYGYTF.

The rearrangement links TRBV5-1 to TRBJ2-2; a possible D gene is TRBD2 (6 bases). The germline V gene encodes CDR1 SGHRS and CDR2 YFSETQ. Trimming shortened V by 7 bases and J by 3 bases, and 13 bases separated the two germline ends. CDR3 length: 14 amino acids. The CDR3 nucleotides read TGCGCCAGCTGTCTAGCGTCCGACACCGGGGAGCTGTTTTTT. This sequence encodes CASCLASDTGELFF.

The V call is TRBV27, the J call TRBJ1-1; TRBD1 agrees at 7 bases. This CDR3 comprises 15 residues. Losses at the gene ends were 3 bases for V and 2 bases for J; bases not matched to a gene: 6. The germline gives CDR1 MNHEY, CDR2 SMNVEV (reference sequence). CDR3 bases: TGTGCCAGCAGTTTGGACCAGGGGGGTAACACTGAAGCTTTCTTT. Translating gives CASSLDQGGNTEAFF.

This rearrangement joins TRBV9 to TRBJ1-3; the D is unclear. There are 17 residues in the CDR3. Germline values: CDR1 SGDLS, CDR2 YYNGEE. V was shortened by 0 bases and J by 0 bases, with 13 bases between the two germline ends. The CDR3 sequence: CASSVGPPASSGNTIYF. The CDR3 nucleotides are TGTGCCAGCAGCGTAGGTCCCCCAGCGAGCTCTGGAAACACCATATATTTT.

This chain links TRBV21-1 with TRBJ2-7; TRBD1 is taken as the D call from the table, unchecked against the DNA. TRBV21-1 corresponds to a pseudogene. The CDR3 spans 15 residues. This CDR3 reads CASSTQGAIVYEQYF. CDR3 in DNA: TGTGCCAGCAGCACCCAGGGGGCTATTGTCTACGAGCAGTACTTC.

The gene calls are TRBV14 and TRBJ1-3, with D possibly matching TRBD1 (5 bases). CDR3 length equals 13 residues. V lost 3 bases and J lost 4, with 7 bases in between. Germline V CDR1 and CDR2: SGHDN, FVKESK. The CDR3 sequence: CASSQSGGNTIYF. The CDR3 DNA reads TGTGCCAGCAGCCAGTCAGGGGGAAACACCATATATTTT.

The V gene is TRBV5-1, the J gene TRBJ2-7; D not certain. Germline CDR1 is SGHRS and CDR2 is YFSETQ. The CDR3 runs to 13 residues. Trimming pared 0 bases from V and 5 bases from J, leaving 9 bases between. CDR3 amino acids: CASSLVGFHEQYF. CDR3 sequence (DNA): TGCGCCAGCAGCTTGGTCGGGTTTCACGAGCAGTACTTC.

The genes are TRBV27 and TRBJ1-2; D not resolved. Per germline, CDR1 MNHEY and CDR2 SMNVEV (reference sequence). This CDR3 has 14 amino acids. The V end was cut by 6 bases, the J end by 8 bases, with 19 bases between. The CDR3: CASSPRGLRVGYTF. The CDR3 DNA follows: TGTGCCAGCAGCCCCCGGGGTCTTCGTGTCGGCTACACCTTC.

This clone was observed a few times. CDR3 nucleotides: TGCGCCAGCAGCCCCCGACCCACAGGGGACGGCCAAGAGACCCAGTACTTC. Translating gives CASSPRPTGDGQETQYF. This rearrangement joins TRBV5-1 to TRBJ2-5; TRBD1 aligns across 7 bases. CDR1 is SGHRS, CDR2 YFSETQ, per germline. V lost 4 bases to trimming and J lost 1 base; unmatched junction nucleotides: 13. The CDR3 totals 17 residues.

This chain uses TRBV30 with TRBJ2-1; TRBD1 aligns across 7 bases. CDR1 and CDR2 from the germline V gene are GTSNPN and SVGIG (reference sequence). This CDR3 is 13 amino acids long. V was clipped by 2 bases and J by 8 bases; unmatched bases: 6. The CDR3 loop reads CAWSLDRDDEQFF. The CDR3 region has the DNA TGTGCCTGGAGTTTAGACAGGGACGATGAGCAGTTCTTC.

This chain connects TRBV6-5 to TRBJ1-2, with D possibly TRBD1 on 5 matching bases. CDR1 is MNHEY, CDR2 SVGAGI, per germline. With 4 bases removed from V and 8 bases from J, the gap between germline ends came to 14 bases. This CDR3 is built from 13 residues. CDR3 in amino acids: CASSFGAAGGYTF. As DNA, the CDR3 is TGTGCCAGCAGTTTTGGGGCCGCTGGGGGCTACACCTTC.

V usage is TRBV5-1 and J usage is TRBJ1-2; D is ambiguous. The CDR3 is 12 residues long. Germline-derived CDR1 and CDR2 are SGHRS and YFSETQ. Trimming took 4 bases from V and 4 from J, leaving 8 bases between them. In nucleotides, the CDR3 is TGCGCCAGCAGCCAAGACTCCTATGGCTACACCTTC. It encodes CASSQDSYGYTF.

This clone was seen once. As DNA, the CDR3 is TGTGCCAGCAGCTCGAGCCGGGACAGGGGCCCCTACGAGCAGTACTTC. Translated, it gives CASSSSRDRGPYEQYF. This chain joins TRBV7-9 and TRBJ2-7; 10 bases match TRBD1. The CDR3 consists of 16 residues. Trimming cost V 4 bases and J 2 bases; bases outside gene matches: 8. Germline assignment: CDR1 SEHNR and CDR2 FQNEAQ (reference sequence).

The chain carries TRBV6-1 and TRBJ1-4; the D gene is possibly TRBD1 (5 bases). Trimming cost V 4 bases and J 8 bases, with 20 bases left between them. CDR1 and CDR2 (germline): MNHNS, SASEGT. The CDR3 is 16 amino acids. The CDR3 here is CASSAPSGLGREKLFF. DNA of the CDR3: TGTGCCAGCAGTGCACCGTCAGGTTTGGGGCGAGAAAAACTGTTTTTT.

The chain combines TRBV28 with TRBJ1-1, with 9 nucleotides matching TRBD1. This CDR3 is built from 14 residues. After removal of 4 bases from V and 4 bases from J, the junction contained 4 bases not matched to a gene. Germline CDR1 is MDHEN and CDR2 is SYDVKM. The CDR3 DNA reads as TGTGCCAGCAGTTGGGGACAGGGCAGCACTGAAGCTTTCTTT. It codes for CASSWGQGSTEAFF.

The J gene is TRBJ1-4, the V gene TRBV9; D remains ambiguous. The length of the CDR3 is 16 residues. Germline V gene sequence: CDR1 SGDLS, CDR2 YYNGEE. The V end lost 3 bases, the J end lost 8 bases, and 20 bases lay between the germline ends. As DNA, the CDR3 is TGTGCCAGCAGCGCCGGTCGGCGGATCTTTCGGGAAAAACTGTTTTTT. This translates into CASSAGRRIFREKLFF.